These T cell receptor beta chains were read from a single sample in a study of blood T cell repertoires in COVID-19. The assay was immunoSEQ multiplex PCR, and TCRdb's table has in-frame clones only and misses some. The table records about 250,000 clones, roughly 84% of them present only once. The sequencing input was PBMCs or T cells enriched from blood (not recorded which). Every receptor here comes from a man in his fifties or sixties who had recovered from COVID-19. Both conserved end residues are part of each CDR3. The D gene is left open where the match is weak. Size tells how often a clone was seen (once, few, many) or the class of an expanded clone, and some rows leave it out.

V	J	size	D	DNA	CDR3
TRBV24-1	TRBJ1-2	-	TRBD1	TGTGCCACCAGTGAAGGGACAGGGGATGGCTACACCTTC	CATSEGTGDGYTF
TRBV21-1	TRBJ2-5	-	-	TGTGCCAGCAGCACCCCCCGGGAGGACAAAGGGGAGACCCAGTACTTC	CASSTPREDKGETQYF
TRBV6-1	TRBJ1-2	once	-	TGTGCCAGCAGTGAAAAAAGGGGTGCTAACTATGGCTACACCTTC	CASSEKRGANYGYTF
TRBV7-8	TRBJ2-1	-	-	TGTGCCAGCACCCCGATACTAGTCAATGAGCAGTTCTTC	CASTPILVNEQFF
TRBV7-9	TRBJ2-5	-	TRBD1	TGTGCCAGCAGCTACGCGACAGGGGGCGAGGGAGAGACCCAGTACTTC	CASSYATGGEGETQYF
TRBV7-8	TRBJ1-4	-	-	TGTGCCAGCAGTACAGATCCTCGAACTAATGAAAAACTGTTTTTT	CASSTDPRTNEKLFF
TRBV6-5	TRBJ1-2	-	TRBD1	TGTGCCAGCAGTTACGCCGGGACAGGGGGCGGGGGCTACACCTTC	CASSYAGTGGGGYTF
TRBV12-3/TRBV12-4	TRBJ2-5	-	TRBD1	TGTGCCAGCAGGGACAGGGGAGAAGAGACCCAGTACTTC	CASRDRGEETQYF
TRBV18	TRBJ2-7	-	TRBD2	TGTGCCAGCCGACTAGCGGGGGCGGACGAGCAGTACTTC	CASRLAGADEQYF
TRBV27	TRBJ2-7	-	TRBD2	TGTGCCAGCAGTCCCTTTCGGACTAGCGGGAGAGACGAGCAGTACTTC	CASSPFRTSGRDEQYF
TRBV5-1	TRBJ1-1	-	TRBD1	TGCGCCAGCAGCTCGGGACAGACGAACACTGAAGCTTTCTTT	CASSSGQTNTEAFF
TRBV24-1	TRBJ2-1	-	-	TGTGCCACCAGTGATTTGGCCTTGGGGGCTTCGGAGCAGTTCTTC	CATSDLALGASEQFF
TRBV5-1	TRBJ2-3	-	-	TGCGCCAGCAGCTTGGCCGCACTTGGCACAGATACGCAGTATTTT	CASSLAALGTDTQYF
TRBV7-6	TRBJ1-6	-	-	TGTGCCAGCAGCTTAGACGAGAATTCACCCCTCCACTTT	CASSLDENSPLHF
TRBV5-1	TRBJ2-7	-	-	TGCGCCAGCAGCGCGACAGTGGGGGGTGTTTCGTACGAGCAGTACTTC	CASSATVGGVSYEQYF
TRBV19	TRBJ2-4	-	-	TGTGCCAGTAGTACCTTACAGGGTCCCTCAGCCAAAAACATTCAGTACTTC	CASSTLQGPSAKNIQYF
TRBV2	TRBJ1-5	-	-	TGTGCCAGCAGTGAAGAGGCGGGCAATCAGCCCCAGCATTTT	CASSEEAGNQPQHF
TRBV3-1/TRBV3-2	TRBJ2-7	many	-	TGTGCCAGCAGCCAAGAGTTGGAGGCTCCCTACGAGCAGTACTTC	CASSQELEAPYEQYF
TRBV28	TRBJ2-3	-	TRBD1	TGTGCCAGCAGTTCCGGCCGGGACAGGGGTACAGATACGCAGTATTTT	CASSSGRDRGTDTQYF
TRBV3-1/TRBV3-2	TRBJ1-5	-	-	TGTGCCAGCAGCCAAGGTATAGAGTATCGGCCCCAGCATTTT	CASSQGIEYRPQHF
TRBV6-2/TRBV6-3	TRBJ1-1	few	-	TGTGCCAGCAGTTATATTCTAACAGGGTCCCGATTCATGAACACTGAAGCTTTCTTT	CASSYILTGSRFMNTEAFF
TRBV7-2	TRBJ2-7	-	TRBD1	TGTGCCAGCAGCTCGAACAGCAGGGGGCGAGGCGAGCAGTACTTC	CASSSNSRGRGEQYF
TRBV10-3	TRBJ1-1	-	TRBD1	TGTGCCACCCGACAGGGGAGGGAAAACACTGAAGCTTTCTTT	CATRQGRENTEAFF